The clone carrying this T cell receptor (beta chain) was recorded once. This entry is derived from a study of blood T cell repertoires in COVID-19. TCRdb keeps only in-frame clones here, not all; method: immunoSEQ multiplex PCR. The sample includes approximately 150,000 clones, 85% of them seen just once. This TCR was recovered from an elderly woman with COVID-19, enrolled during active disease. The specimen was peripheral blood.

CDR3 sequence reads: CASSLTEGEGYEQYF. For the CDR3, the DNA is TGTGCCAGCAGCTTAACGGAGGGGGAGGGGTACGAGCAGTACTTC. The rearrangement links TRBV7-8 to TRBJ2-7; possible D gene TRBD2, 7 bases. CDR3 length: 15 amino acids. Germline CDR1 is SGHVS and CDR2 is FQNEAQ. V was shortened by 2 bases and J by 4 bases, with 15 bases between the two germline ends.